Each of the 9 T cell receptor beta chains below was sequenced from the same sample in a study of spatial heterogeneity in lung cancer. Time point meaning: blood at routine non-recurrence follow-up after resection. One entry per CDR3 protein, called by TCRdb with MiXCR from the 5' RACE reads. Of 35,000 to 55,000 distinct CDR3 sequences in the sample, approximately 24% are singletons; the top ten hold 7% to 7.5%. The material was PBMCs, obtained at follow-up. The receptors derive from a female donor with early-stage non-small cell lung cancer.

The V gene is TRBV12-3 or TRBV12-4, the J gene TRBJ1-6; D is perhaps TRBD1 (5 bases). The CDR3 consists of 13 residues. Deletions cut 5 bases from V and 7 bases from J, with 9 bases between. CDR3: CASSPRQNSPLHF. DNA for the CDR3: TGTGCCAGCAGTCCTAGACAGAATTCACCCCTCCACTTT.

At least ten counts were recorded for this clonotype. For the CDR3, the DNA is TGTGCCAGCAGTCCCCAGTGGGGGGACACTGAAGCTTTCTTT. Encoded protein: CASSPQWGDTEAFF. The chain couples TRBV6-4 to TRBJ1-1, with TRBD1 as a possible D gene (5 bases). The V gene lost 5 bases and the J gene lost 3 bases, with 13 bases spanning the gap. CDR3 length: 14 amino acids. Germline V gives CDR1 MRHNA, CDR2 SNTAGT.

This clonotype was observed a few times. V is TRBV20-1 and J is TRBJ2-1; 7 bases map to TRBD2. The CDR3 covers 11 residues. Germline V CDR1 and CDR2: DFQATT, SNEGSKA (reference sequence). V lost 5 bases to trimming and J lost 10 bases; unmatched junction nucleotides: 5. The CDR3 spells CSALSGLEQFF. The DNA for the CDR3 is TGCAGTGCTCTTAGCGGGTTAGAGCAGTTCTTC.

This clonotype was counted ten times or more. The CDR3 region is CASSYVRIAGRQETQYF. CDR3 DNA: TGTGCCAGCAGTTACGTGAGGATAGCGGGAAGGCAAGAGACCCAGTACTTC. This chain uses TRBV6-2 or TRBV6-3 with TRBJ2-5; 8 bases map to TRBD2. With V trimmed by 2 bases and J by 2 bases, 10 bases remained unmatched. The germline V gene encodes CDR1 MNHEY and CDR2 SVGEGT. There are 17 residues in the CDR3.

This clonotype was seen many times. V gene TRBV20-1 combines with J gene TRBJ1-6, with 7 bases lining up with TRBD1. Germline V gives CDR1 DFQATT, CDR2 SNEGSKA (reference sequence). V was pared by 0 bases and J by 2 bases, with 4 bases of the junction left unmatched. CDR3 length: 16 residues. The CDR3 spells CSARDHRGTYNSPLHF. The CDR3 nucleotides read TGCAGTGCTAGAGACCACAGGGGTACCTATAATTCACCCCTCCACTTT.

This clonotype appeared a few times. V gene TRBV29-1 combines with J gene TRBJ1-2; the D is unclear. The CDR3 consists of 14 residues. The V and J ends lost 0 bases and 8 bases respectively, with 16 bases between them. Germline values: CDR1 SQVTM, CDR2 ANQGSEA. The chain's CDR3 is CSVEDWRQEGGYTF. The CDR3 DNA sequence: TGCAGCGTTGAAGACTGGAGGCAGGAAGGAGGCTACACCTTC.

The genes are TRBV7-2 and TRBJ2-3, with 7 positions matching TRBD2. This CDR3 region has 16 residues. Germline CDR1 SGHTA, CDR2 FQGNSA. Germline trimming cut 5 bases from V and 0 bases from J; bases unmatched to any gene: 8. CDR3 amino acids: CASSLTSGASTDTQYF. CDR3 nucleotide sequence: TGTGCCAGCAGCCTCACAAGCGGGGCTAGCACAGATACGCAGTATTTT.

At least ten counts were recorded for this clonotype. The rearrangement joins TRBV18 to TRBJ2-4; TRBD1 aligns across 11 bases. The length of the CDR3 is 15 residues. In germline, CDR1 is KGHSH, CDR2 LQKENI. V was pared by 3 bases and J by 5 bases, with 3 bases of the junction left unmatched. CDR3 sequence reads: CASSPRTGGENIQYF. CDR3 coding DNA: TGTGCCAGCTCACCTCGGACAGGGGGCGAAAACATTCAGTACTTC.

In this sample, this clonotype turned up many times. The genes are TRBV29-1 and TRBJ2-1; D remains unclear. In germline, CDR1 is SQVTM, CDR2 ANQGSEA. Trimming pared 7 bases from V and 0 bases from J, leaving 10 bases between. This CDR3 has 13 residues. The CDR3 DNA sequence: TGCAGCGAGATAACAAGCTCCTACAATGAGCAGTTCTTC. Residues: CSEITSSYNEQFF.